Sequencing of this T cell receptor (beta chain) was carried out in a study of CD8 T cells in ankylosing spondylitis. General study results and limits: Eight highly homologous variants made up a TCR beta motif, and this motif appeared characteristic of ankylosing spondylitis blood.

J was trimmed by 0 bases and V by 1 base; bases with no gene match: 4. CDR3 length: 16 residues. Germline loops: CDR1 SGHVS, CDR2 FNYEAQ. TCRdb re-called the 5' RACE reads with MiXCR, one entry per CDR3 protein. This table holds about 540,000 distinct CDR3 sequences, more than 9.5% found once. As concerns this clonotype: What it binds is unknown.

Specimen: blood, either unsorted or a sorted T cell fraction (not recorded which). V gene TRBV7-6 combines with J gene TRBJ2-7; 9 nucleotides line up with TRBD2. This receptor was taken from a male donor with ankylosing spondylitis. The CDR3 here is CASSLGASGTSYEQYF. In DNA, the CDR3 is TGTGCCAGCAGCTTAGGGGCTAGCGGGACCTCCTACGAGCAGTACTTC.